Following are 31 T cell receptor beta chains from one sample sequenced in a study of tumor and adjacent non-tumor tissue in lung cancer. No cell sorting was done before RNA was extracted from the tissue. The library came from three nested PCR rounds adapted from ARM-PCR protocols. Each CDR3 protein gets one entry after TCRdb re-called the multiplex PCR reads with MiXCR. This sample has about 93,000 distinct CDR3 sequences, with 67% found just once. The sequenced material came from lung tumor tissue. These receptors all come from a man aged 60 to 69 with non-small cell lung cancer.

A word on this clonotype: A much bigger clone sits one base away, suggesting this may be a read error. This chain connects TRBV6-1 to TRBJ2-7; no firm D call. Germline V gene sequence: CDR1 MNHNS, CDR2 SASEGT. V was trimmed by 2 bases and J by 7 bases, leaving 21 bases between them. The CDR3 spans 16 residues. CDR3 DNA sequence: TGTGCCAGCAGTGAATCAGCTCGTTGTCCCCGTGAGGAGCAGTACTTC. This gives the protein CASSESARCPREEQYF.

This clonotype appeared many times. V gene TRBV20-1 combines with J gene TRBJ2-3; TRBD2 aligns across 10 bases. Germline values: CDR1 DFQATT, CDR2 SNEGSKA (reference sequence). The length of the CDR3 is 14 residues. V was clipped by 3 bases and J by 6 bases; unmatched bases: 6. The CDR3: CSASRSGGSDTQYF. CDR3 bases: TGCAGTGCTAGCCGTAGCGGGGGGTCGGATACGCAGTATTTT.

This clonotype appeared a few times. CDR3 in DNA: TGCGCCAGCAGCCAGCTAGCTGCTGGGGCCAACGTCCTGACTTTC. The encoded protein is CASSQLAAGANVLTF. This chain joins TRBV5-1 and TRBJ2-6; weak D call: TRBD2 (5 bases). This CDR3 spans 15 amino acids. V dropped 4 bases and J dropped 2 bases, with 10 bases sitting between them. CDR1 and CDR2 from the germline V gene are SGHRS and YFSETQ.

A single count supports this clonotype. The CDR3 carries no conserved terminal phenylalanine or tryptophan, so it likely arises from a read error. The chain combines TRBV5-4 with TRBJ2-1; D uncertain. Germline CDR1 reads SGHNT; CDR2 reads YYREEE (reference sequence). Deletions cut 3 bases from V and 5 bases from J, with 6 bases between. This CDR3 contains 12 residues. The CDR3 sequence is CASSSQDNEQFL. CDR3 bases: TGTGCCAGCAGCTCACAAGACAATGAGCAGTTCCTC.

In the case of this clonotype: A read error may be the cause here, since a much bigger clone is one base away. The gene calls are TRBV5-8 and TRBJ2-1; TRBD1 agrees at 9 bases. This CDR3 has 15 residues. Germline V CDR1 and CDR2: SGHTS, YDEGEE. This CDR3 reads CASSLQGASYNEHFF. The CDR3 nucleotides read TGTGCCAGCAGCTTACAGGGGGCTTCCTACAATGAGCATTTCTTC.

This clonotype has a handful of counts. This may arise from a read error, as a much more abundant clone is one base away. The genes are TRBV6-6 and TRBJ2-1; 11 bases agree with TRBD1. Germline V gene sequence: CDR1 MNHNY, CDR2 SVGAGI (reference sequence). The CDR3 runs to 14 residues. Written as DNA, the CDR3 is TGTGCTTCATCCGGGACAGGGGGTAACTATGAGCAGTTCTTC. This sequence encodes CASSGTGGNYEQFF.

About this clonotype: A much larger clonotype is one base distant, so this may be a read error. This chain uses TRBV5-8 with TRBJ2-4; unclear D gene. CDR3 length: 14 residues. Germline values: CDR1 SGHTS, CDR2 YDEGEE. Trimming stripped 6 bases from V and 0 bases from J, with 10 bases between. The CDR3 here is CASTHKVAKNIQYF. The CDR3 region has the DNA TGTGCCAGCACTCACAAGGTAGCCAAAAACATTCAGTACTTC. Full variable domain (outside the CDR3, taken from reference TRBV5-8 and TRBJ2-4): EAGVTQSPTHLIKTRGQQATLRCSPISGHTSVYWYQQALGLGLQFLLWYDEGEERNRGNFPPRFSGRQFPNYSSELNVNALELEDSALYLCASTHKVAKNIQYFGAGTRLSVL.

This clonotype was counted ten times or more. This chain connects TRBV5-4 to TRBJ2-1; D unclear. CDR1 and CDR2 from the germline V gene are SGHNT and YYREEE (reference sequence). This CDR3 spans 14 amino acids. The germline V and J ends were trimmed by 0 bases and 9 bases, with 13 bases remaining between them. In DNA form, the CDR3 reads TGTGCCAGCAGCTTGGCTCAGGCGGACGGTGAGCAGTTCTTC. Translated, it gives CASSLAQADGEQFF.

This clonotype was seen once. This is likely a read error, given that the CDR3 carries no conserved phenylalanine or tryptophan at its end. The chain has TRBV6-1 and TRBJ2-7; tentative D call: TRBD2 (6 bases). Germline CDR1 is MNHNS and CDR2 is SASEGT. CDR3 length: 14 amino acids. V dropped 3 bases and J dropped 4 bases, with 13 bases sitting between them. CDR3 loop: CASSDGVAVYEQYL. The CDR3 DNA reads as TGTGCCAGCAGTGACGGAGTAGCGGTATACGAGCAGTACTTA.

Remarks on this clonotype: A read error may account for a junction end that differs from germline. This sequence joins TRBV6-6 and TRBJ2-7, with 8 bases identical to TRBD2. The length of the CDR3 is 17 residues. Per the germline V gene, CDR1 is MNHNY and CDR2 is SVGAGI (reference sequence). In nucleotides, the CDR3 is TGTACCAGCAGTTACGGCGGGAGGTCTTCCTTTAACTACGAGCAGTACTTC. This translates into CTSSYGGRSSFNYEQYF.

Comment on this clonotype: Germline and junction disagree at one end, which may indicate a read error. The V and J genes are TRBV4-3 and TRBJ2-5; D possibly matches TRBD1 or TRBD2 (6 bases each). In germline, CDR1 is LGHNA, CDR2 YSLEER. This CDR3 contains 16 residues. The CDR3 protein is CASSQDRGVGQDTRYF. The CDR3 DNA reads as TGCGCCAGCAGCCAAGATAGGGGGGTGGGCCAAGACACCCGGTACTTC.

Points on this clonotype: At one of its ends the junction is not consistent with the germline gene, which may arise from a read error. This chain links TRBV6-2 or TRBV6-3 with TRBJ2-2; the D gene is possibly TRBD1 (6 bases). The germline gives CDR1 MNHEY, CDR2 SVGEGT. The CDR3 length is 16 residues. The CDR3 reads CAGSYSRTVGTGELFF. The CDR3 nucleotides are TGTGCCGGCAGTTACTCAAGGACAGTTGGTACCGGGGAGCTGTTTTTT.

Of note for this clonotype: Relative to the germline gene, one junction end is altered; a read error may explain this. The chain links TRBV11-1 to TRBJ1-1; the D gene is possibly TRBD1 (6 bases). This CDR3 region has 17 residues. Germline V gene sequence: CDR1 SGHAT, CDR2 FQDESV (reference sequence). CDR3 in amino acids: CASGLFRDTTFNTEAFF. CDR3 sequence (DNA): TGTGCCAGCGGCTTATTCAGGGACACCACATTTAACACTGAAGCTTTCTTT. Full variable domain (rest looked up from reference TRBV11-1 and TRBJ1-1): EAEVAQSPRYKITEKSQAVAFWCDPISGHATLYWYRQILGQGPELLVQFQDESVVDDSQLPKDRFSAERLKGVDSTLKIQPAELGDSAMYLCASGLFRDTTFNTEAFFGQGTRLTVV.

This clonotype has ten or more counts. The chain links TRBV6-1 to TRBJ1-1; the D gene is possibly TRBD1 (5 bases). Between the trimmed V and J ends, which lost 8 bases and 0 bases, there was a span of 13 bases. This CDR3 comprises 14 residues. CDR1 and CDR2 (germline): MNHNS, SASEGT. The CDR3: CASGRQNMNTEAFF. The CDR3 coding sequence is TGTGCCAGCGGCCGACAGAACATGAACACTGAAGCTTTCTTT.

This clonotype was observed at least ten times. The chain carries TRBV5-1 and TRBJ1-1; D is possibly TRBD1 (6 bases). The germline V gene encodes CDR1 SGHRS and CDR2 YFSETQ. The CDR3 extends over 14 amino acids. V was cut by 7 bases and J by 1 base, with 14 bases left in between. The CDR3 spells CASGTPGQNTEAFF. In nucleotides, the CDR3 is TGCGCCAGCGGAACCCCGGGACAGAACACTGAAGCTTTCTTT.

About this clonotype itself: Given a much more abundant clone one base away, this may be a read error. The V gene is TRBV28, the J gene TRBJ2-3, with D perhaps matching TRBD2 (5 bases). In germline, CDR1 is MDHEN, CDR2 SYDVKM. CDR3 length: 12 residues. Between the trimmed V and J ends, which lost 5 bases and 5 bases, there was a span of 8 bases. The CDR3 nucleotides read TGTGCCAGCAGTGTAACTAGAGATACGCAGTATTTT. Amino acid sequence: CASSVTRDTQYF.

Turning to this clonotype: With a much larger clone just one base away, this may be a read error. CDR3 protein: CASRLEDREVGYTF. CDR3 nucleotides: TGTGCCAGCAGACTCGAGGACAGGGAGGTTGGCTACACCTTC. The chain combines TRBV6-2 or TRBV6-3 with TRBJ1-2, with 8 bases that match TRBD1. The V gene end was trimmed by 6 bases and the J gene end by 7 bases; junction bases not matched to a gene: 10. The CDR3 runs 14 residues. Per germline, CDR1 MNHEY and CDR2 SVGEGT.

As to this clonotype: The conserved final phenylalanine or tryptophan is absent from the CDR3, which likely points to a read error. The chain recombines TRBV6-5 with TRBJ1-1; D not resolved. CDR1 is MNHEY and CDR2 is SVGAGI in the germline V gene. This CDR3 has 14 amino acids. V was cut by 5 bases and J by 5 bases, with 15 bases left in between. CDR3: CASSPLRLGTEAFC. DNA for the CDR3: TGTGCCAGCAGTCCACTTCGCCTGGGTACTGAAGCTTTCTGT.

In this sample, this clonotype turned up many times. This chain joins TRBV12-3 or TRBV12-4 and TRBJ2-7; possibly TRBD1 for D (5 bases). The CDR3 loop spans 14 amino acids. Trimming removed 2 bases from V and 7 bases from J, with 15 bases in between. The CDR3 DNA reads as TGTGCCAGCAGTTTATTGGGTGGAGCAGGGGAGCAGTACTTC. Translating gives CASSLLGGAGEQYF.

Note on this clonotype: The germline gene is not matched at one end of the junction; a read error may be the cause. This chain connects TRBV6-2 or TRBV6-3 to TRBJ1-5; a weak D match, TRBD1 (5 bases). This CDR3 has 12 amino acids. Germline CDR1 is MNHEY and CDR2 is SVGEGT. In nucleotides, the CDR3 is TGTACCAGCAATTCAGGGAGTCGGCCCCAACATTTT. Amino acid sequence: CTSNSGSRPQHF.

Regarding this clonotype: The junction departs from germline at one end; a sequencing error may be responsible. The chain has TRBV4-1 and TRBJ2-2; 7 bases are shared with TRBD2. CDR3 size: 16 residues. Germline V CDR1 and CDR2: MGHRA, YSYEKL. The DNA of the CDR3 is TGCGCCAGTAGCCAAGAACCCGGCAGGGCGGCCGGGGGGTTGTTTTTT. Encoded protein: CASSQEPGRAAGGLFF.

Comment on this clonotype: The germline gene is not matched at one end of the junction; a read error may be the cause. The chain joins TRBV29-1 to TRBJ1-3, with TRBD1 as a possible D gene (6 bases). This CDR3 comprises 13 residues. Germline V gene data show CDR1 as SQVTM and CDR2 as ANQGSEA. Here the CDR3 reads CIVGQSVGNTIYF. In nucleotides, the CDR3 is TGCATCGTTGGACAGTCGGTCGGAAACACCATATATTTT.

A word on this clonotype: One end of the junction is discordant with germline, which a read error may explain. DNA of the CDR3: TGCGCCAGCTGTCAAGCTAGCAACACTGAAGCTTCCTTT. Translating gives CASCQASNTEASF. The rearrangement links TRBV4-1 to TRBJ1-1; the D is unclear. Germline values: CDR1 MGHRA, CDR2 YSYEKL. This CDR3 has 13 amino acids.

Turning to this clonotype: Relative to the germline gene, one junction end is altered; a read error may explain this. CDR3 in amino acids: CASKEEDSSYNDQFF. The CDR3 DNA follows: TGCGCCAGCAAAGAGGAGGACAGCTCCTACAATGATCAGTTCTTC. J is TRBJ2-1 and V is TRBV12-3 or TRBV12-4; tentatively, D is TRBD1 (6 bases). The CDR3 sequence is 15 residues long.

In its sample, this clonotype was seen many times. The J gene is TRBJ2-1, the V gene TRBV20-1; 13 bases align to TRBD2. Trimming took 5 bases from V and 0 from J; bases not matched to a gene: 1. The germline gives CDR1 DFQATT, CDR2 SNEGSKA (reference sequence). The CDR3 loop spans 15 amino acids. CDR3 in amino acids: CSAGTSGASYNEQFF. The DNA for the CDR3 is TGCAGTGCTGGGACTAGCGGGGCCTCCTACAATGAGCAGTTCTTC.

A remark on this clonotype: A much larger clone lies a single base off, so this may be a read error. The chain employs TRBV28 and TRBJ2-3; no reliable D call. V lost 5 bases to trimming and J lost 13 bases, with 19 bases between them. Germline V gene data show CDR1 as MDHEN and CDR2 as SYDVKM. The CDR3 extends over 13 amino acids. This chain's CDR3 is CASSLTDEKGEYF. In nucleotides, the CDR3 is TGTGCCAGCAGTCTTACGGATGAGAAGGGCGAGTATTTT.

The chain employs TRBV29-1 and TRBJ1-2; no definite D call. Germline V gives CDR1 SQVTM, CDR2 ANQGSEA. V dropped 6 bases and J dropped 6 bases, with 14 bases sitting between them. The CDR3 is made up of 12 amino acids. The CDR3 spells CSVRSGSNGYTF. The CDR3, as DNA: TGCAGCGTCAGATCGGGATCTAATGGCTACACCTTC.

Remarks on this clonotype: At one end, the junction sequence differs from germline, possibly due to a read error. The chain links TRBV4-2 to TRBJ1-3; no reliable D call. The germline CDR1 and CDR2 sequences are LGHNA and YNFKEQ. CDR3 size: 14 residues. CDR3 nucleotide sequence: TGTGCCAGTTGCCAAGACGACTCTGGAAACACCATAGATTTT. This encodes CASCQDDSGNTIDF.

The CDR3 region has the DNA TGTGCCAGCAGCTTGGACCCTCAACTACGTACATATACGCAGTATTTT. It yields the protein CASSLDPQLRTYTQYF. The gene calls are TRBV5-6 and TRBJ2-3, with D unclear. This CDR3 spans 16 amino acids. Germline V gene sequence: CDR1 SGHDT, CDR2 YYEEEE. With 0 bases removed from V and 7 bases from J, the gap between germline ends came to 18 bases.

This clonotype occurred a few times. The J gene is TRBJ1-5, the V gene TRBV20-1; 7 bases align to TRBD1. V gave up 0 bases and J gave up 0 bases; unmatched junction bases: 8. This CDR3 contains 17 residues. Germline V CDR1 and CDR2: DFQATT, SNEGSKA (reference sequence). Here the CDR3 reads CSARESGTVYSNQPQHF. The CDR3, as DNA: TGCAGTGCTAGAGAGAGCGGGACAGTTTATAGCAATCAGCCCCAGCATTTT.

Many counts were recorded for this clonotype. The V gene is TRBV20-1, the J gene TRBJ2-5; D is undetermined. CDR1 and CDR2 from the germline V gene are DFQATT and SNEGSKA (reference sequence). The V gene lost 6 bases and the J gene lost 5 bases, with 13 bases spanning the gap. CDR3 length equals 12 residues. Here the CDR3 DNA reads TGCAGTGCCCCAGATTCGGTTGAGACCCAGTACTTC. It yields the protein CSAPDSVETQYF.